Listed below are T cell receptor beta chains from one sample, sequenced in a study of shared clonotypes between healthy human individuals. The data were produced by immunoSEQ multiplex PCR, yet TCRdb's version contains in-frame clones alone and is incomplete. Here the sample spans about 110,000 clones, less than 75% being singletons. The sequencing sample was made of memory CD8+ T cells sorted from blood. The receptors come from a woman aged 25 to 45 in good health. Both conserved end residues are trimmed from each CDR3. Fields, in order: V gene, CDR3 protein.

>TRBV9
ASSTSRNEQF
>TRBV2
ASSENQPQH
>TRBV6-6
ASSHRLAGIYEQY
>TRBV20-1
SAQGGYEQY
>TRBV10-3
AISAAVSSYNEQF
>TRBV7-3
ASSSQRSTDTQY
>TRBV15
ATSRLRKNTGELF
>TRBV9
ASSVAGGGNTDTQY
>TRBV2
ASVRFSGNTIY
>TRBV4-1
ASSQDLGLAEAF
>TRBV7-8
ASSLDGWANEQF
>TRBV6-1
ASSALPGTGLDEKLF
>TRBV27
ASSLTSGSDEQF
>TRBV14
ASSQEGWDHEQY
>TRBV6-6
ASSFDRRTDTQY
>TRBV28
ASSEGQGPITSF
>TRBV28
ASSPSGYEQY
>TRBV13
ASSLEGEVPYEQY
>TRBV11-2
ASSLGRDEQF
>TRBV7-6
ASSLGDSEADTQY
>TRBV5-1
ASSPLSGANVLT
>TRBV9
ASSVVAGGGYNEQF
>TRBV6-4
ASSDSPGQYNEQF
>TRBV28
ASSGTGGANVLT
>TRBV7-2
ASSTGFYEQY
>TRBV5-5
ASSLASSLTEAF
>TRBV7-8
ASSTRWTGAGVYEQY
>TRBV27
ASSLRQDFRTEAF
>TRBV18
ASSPGRLAVNTGELF
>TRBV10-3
AISESVHTSGRTDTQY
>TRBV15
ATSRDRQGGTGELF
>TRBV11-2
ASSLGWTSGVYEQY
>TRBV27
ASSLSSETGGASYEQY
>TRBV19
ASSPGTETNEKLF
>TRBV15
ATSRDRQGVAF
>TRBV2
ASRRTSGSSFSGETQY
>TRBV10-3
AISANRGRQPQH
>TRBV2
ASSEVASGRFYEQY
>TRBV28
ASTQRGLAVREQY
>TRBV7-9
ASSLVQGAITDTQY
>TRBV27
ASRPGQGIDGYT
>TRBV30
AWRGQTSNYGYT
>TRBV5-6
ASSLDENTEAF
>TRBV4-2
ASSQDLAEAYEQY
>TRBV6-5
ASSVSGTNTEAF
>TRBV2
ASSGPLSYNEQF
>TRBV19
ASSTEGTGEDTQY